This T cell receptor beta chain is from a study of cytomegalovirus exposure and HLA in healthy donors. The donors comprised healthy bone marrow donors. Germline V gene lookup returns CDR1 SGHKS and CDR2 YYEKEE (reference sequence). Trimming left V 4 bases short and J 1 base short, with 8 bases between. This CDR3 comprises 13 residues. Use of 60 Vbeta and 13 Jbeta primers characterized the PCR. Clones were sequenced by immunoSEQ multiplex PCR, and TCRdb holds only the in-frame ones, with some missing. The sample gives around 130,000 clones, roughly four fifths of which show up once; 11% is in the top ten.

The receptor's source is a male donor in good health and CMV-seropositive. Sequencing was carried out using PBMCs. This chain connects TRBV5-5 to TRBJ1-1; possibly TRBD1 for D (6 bases). As DNA, the CDR3 is TGTGCCAGCAGCAGGGGGGGGAACACTGAAGCTTTCTTT. Its translation is CASSRGGNTEAFF.